The 9 T cell receptor beta chains listed next were all sequenced from one sample in a study of a mutant IDH1 vaccine in newly diagnosed glioma. Libraries were prepared by immunoSEQ multiplex PCR; TCRdb keeps only in-frame clonotypes and omits some of them. The table shows 92,000 or so clones, with roughly 87% occurring only once. Described time point: baseline, week 1 (first vaccination visit). Treatment denoted: pre-vaccination baseline after standard-of-care therapy. Here the sequenced sample was PBMCs, taken from a glioma patient treated with radiotherapy, temozolomide or both. These receptors were collected from a man aged 40-55 years with glioma. Some clones in this sample may be carry-over from other donors' samples.

The chain has TRBV5-5 and TRBJ1-1; a possible D gene is TRBD1 (5 bases). CDR1 is SGHKS, CDR2 YYEKEE, per germline (reference sequence). The CDR3 runs 16 residues. Trimming cost V 4 bases and J 1 base, with 17 bases left between them. The CDR3 coding sequence is TGTGCCAGCAGCCCGGGACCTCTCGAGAGGAACACTGAAGCTTTCTTT. It encodes CASSPGPLERNTEAFF.

The V and J genes are TRBV2 and TRBJ2-3; weak D call: TRBD2 (6 bases). The CDR3 spans 14 residues. Germline CDR1 SNHLY, CDR2 FYNNEI. Trimming stripped 10 bases from V and 1 base from J, with 15 bases between. For the CDR3, the DNA is TGTGCCACAAACACCGGGACTCGCACAGATACGCAGTATTTT. It yields the protein CATNTGTRTDTQYF. The entire variable domain, with the rest obtained from reference TRBV2 and TRBJ2-3, is as follows: EPEVTQTPSHQVTQMGQEVILRCVPISNHLYFYWYRQILGQKVEFLVSFYNNEISEKSEIFDDQFSVERPDGSNFTLKIRSTKLEDSAMYFCATNTGTRTDTQYFGPGTRLTVL.

The chain recombines TRBV6-6 with TRBJ1-2; possible D gene TRBD1, 5 bases. The CDR3 runs 15 residues. The V gene's germline CDR1 is MNHNY and CDR2 SVGAGI (reference sequence). Between the trimmed V and J ends, which lost 7 bases and 2 bases, there was a span of 17 bases. CDR3 residues: CASTRSGTSNYGYTF. The CDR3 DNA sequence: TGTGCCAGCACTCGCTCGGGGACCTCGAACTATGGCTACACCTTC.

The rearrangement links TRBV11-2 to TRBJ2-1, with TRBD2 matching over 10 bases. The junction had 8 bases not matched to a gene; V was cut back by 6 bases and J by 6 bases. Germline assignment: CDR1 SGHAT and CDR2 FQNNGV. This CDR3 contains 15 residues. CDR3 bases: TGTGCCAGCAGACCTCAAGCGGGGGGGTTCAATGAGCAGTTCTTC. It specifies CASRPQAGGFNEQFF.

The chain joins TRBV2 to TRBJ2-7, with 8 bases lining up with TRBD1. The CDR3 runs 14 residues. The junction had 10 bases not matched to a gene; V was cut back by 6 bases and J by 6 bases. Germline V gives CDR1 SNHLY, CDR2 FYNNEI. For the CDR3, the DNA is TGTGCCAGCAGGCGGGGACAGGAGGTTTCCGAGCAGTACTTC. It translates to CASRRGQEVSEQYF. The whole variable domain, remainder taken from reference TRBV2 and TRBJ2-7, is EPEVTQTPSHQVTQMGQEVILRCVPISNHLYFYWYRQILGQKVEFLVSFYNNEISEKSEIFDDQFSVERPDGSNFTLKIRSTKLEDSAMYFCASRRGQEVSEQYFGPGTRLTVT.

J is TRBJ2-5 and V is TRBV4-2; TRBD2 matches 12 bases. V shed 2 bases and J 1 base; nucleotides not matched to a gene: 5. CDR1 is LGHNA, CDR2 YNFKEQ, per germline. The CDR3 consists of 17 residues. This CDR3 reads CASSQTSSGGAQETQYF. The CDR3, as DNA: TGTGCCAGCAGCCAAACGTCTAGCGGGGGGGCCCAAGAGACCCAGTACTTC.

This rearrangement joins TRBV6-5 to TRBJ1-3; 9 bases are shared with TRBD1. The ends lost 6 bases at V and 4 bases at J; junction bases unmatched: 4. CDR3 size: 14 residues. Germline CDR1 reads MNHEY; CDR2 reads SVGAGI. The CDR3 DNA reads TGTGCCAGCAGCCAAGACAGGGGGGGAAACACCATATATTTT. This encodes CASSQDRGGNTIYF.

This clone has just a few counts. The chain has TRBV6-5 and TRBJ1-6, with no clear D. The CDR3 extends over 14 amino acids. V was trimmed by 5 bases and J by 7 bases, leaving 12 bases between them. The germline gives CDR1 MNHEY, CDR2 SVGAGI. The DNA of the CDR3 is TGTGCCAGCAGTCCTCCCCTTGACAATTCACCCCTCCACTTT. Protein product: CASSPPLDNSPLHF.

The gene calls are TRBV6-1 and TRBJ1-6, with a weak D call TRBD1 (5 bases). V lost 7 bases, J lost 0 bases, and 10 bases lay in between. The germline V gene has CDR1 MNHNS and CDR2 SASEGT. This CDR3 has 15 residues. CDR3 region: CASIQGSSYNSPLHF. CDR3 coding DNA: TGTGCCAGCATCCAGGGAAGCTCCTATAATTCACCCCTCCACTTT.